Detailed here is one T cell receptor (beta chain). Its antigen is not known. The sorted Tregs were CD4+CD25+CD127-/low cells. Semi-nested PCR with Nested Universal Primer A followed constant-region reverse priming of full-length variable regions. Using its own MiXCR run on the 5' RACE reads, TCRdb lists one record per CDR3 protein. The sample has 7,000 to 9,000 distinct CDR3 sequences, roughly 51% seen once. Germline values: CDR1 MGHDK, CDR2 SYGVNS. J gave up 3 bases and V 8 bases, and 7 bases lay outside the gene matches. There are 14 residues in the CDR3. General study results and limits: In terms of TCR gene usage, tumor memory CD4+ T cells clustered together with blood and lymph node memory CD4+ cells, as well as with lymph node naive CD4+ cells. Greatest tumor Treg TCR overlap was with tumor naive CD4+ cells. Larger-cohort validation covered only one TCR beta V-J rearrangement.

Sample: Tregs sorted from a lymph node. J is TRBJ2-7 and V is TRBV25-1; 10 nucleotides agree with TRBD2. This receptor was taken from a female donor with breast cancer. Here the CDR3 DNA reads TGTGCCAGCGAAAGGACTAGCGGAGTCTACGAGCAGTACTTC. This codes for CASERTSGVYEQYF.